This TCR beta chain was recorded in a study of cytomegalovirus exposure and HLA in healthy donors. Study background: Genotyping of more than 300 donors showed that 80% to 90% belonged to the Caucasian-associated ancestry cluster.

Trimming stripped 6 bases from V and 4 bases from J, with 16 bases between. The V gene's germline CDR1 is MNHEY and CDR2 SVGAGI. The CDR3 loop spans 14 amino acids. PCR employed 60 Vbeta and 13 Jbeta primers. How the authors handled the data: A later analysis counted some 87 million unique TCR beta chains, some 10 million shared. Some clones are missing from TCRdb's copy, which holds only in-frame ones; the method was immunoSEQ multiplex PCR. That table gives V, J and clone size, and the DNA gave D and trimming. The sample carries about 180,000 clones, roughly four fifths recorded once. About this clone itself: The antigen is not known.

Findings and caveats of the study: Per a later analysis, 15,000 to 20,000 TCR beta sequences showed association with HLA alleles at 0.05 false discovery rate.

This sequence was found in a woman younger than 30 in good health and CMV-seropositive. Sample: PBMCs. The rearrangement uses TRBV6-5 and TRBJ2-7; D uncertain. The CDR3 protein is CASSSGSREYEQYF. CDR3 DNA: TGTGCCAGCAGCTCCGGGTCGCGTGAGTACGAGCAGTACTTC.